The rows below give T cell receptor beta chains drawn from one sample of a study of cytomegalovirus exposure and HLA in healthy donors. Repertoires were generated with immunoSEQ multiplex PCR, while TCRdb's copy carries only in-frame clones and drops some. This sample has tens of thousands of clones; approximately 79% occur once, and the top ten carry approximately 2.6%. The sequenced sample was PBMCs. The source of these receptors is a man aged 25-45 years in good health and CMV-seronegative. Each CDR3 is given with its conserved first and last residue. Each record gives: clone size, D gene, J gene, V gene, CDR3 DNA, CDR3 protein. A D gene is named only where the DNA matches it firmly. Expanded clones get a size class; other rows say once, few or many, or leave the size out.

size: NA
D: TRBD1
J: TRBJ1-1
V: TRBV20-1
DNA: TGCAGTGCACGGACAGGGACAGAAGCTTTCTTT
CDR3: CSARTGTEAFF

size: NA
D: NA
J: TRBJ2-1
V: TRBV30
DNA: TGTGCCTTGAACGCGGGGAATGACTACAATGAGCAGTTCTTC
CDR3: CALNAGNDYNEQFF

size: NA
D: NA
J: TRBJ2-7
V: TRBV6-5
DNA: TGTGCCAGCAGTATGGACAGTTTCTCCTACGAGCAGTACTTC
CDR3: CASSMDSFSYEQYF

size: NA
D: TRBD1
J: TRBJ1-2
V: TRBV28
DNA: TGTGCCAGCACCCTTCGGGACAGGGCTGTCATATATGGCTACACCTTC
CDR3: CASTLRDRAVIYGYTF

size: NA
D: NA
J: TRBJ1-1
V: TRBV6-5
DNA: TGTGCCAGCAGCCTGACAGCGAACACTGAAGCTTTCTTT
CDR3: CASSLTANTEAFF

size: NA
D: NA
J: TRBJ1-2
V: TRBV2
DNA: TGTGCCAGCAGTGAAGCAAGGGACTGGGGGTTTTATGGCTACACCTTC
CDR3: CASSEARDWGFYGYTF

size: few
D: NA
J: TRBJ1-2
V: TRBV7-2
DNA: TGTGCCAGCAGCTCCGGTCGGGGAGGCTATGGCTACACCTTC
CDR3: CASSSGRGGYGYTF

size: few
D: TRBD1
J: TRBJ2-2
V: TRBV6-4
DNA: TGTGCCAGCAGTGACTCGGTCCCAGGACAGGGGGCCGGGGAGCTGTTTTTT
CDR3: CASSDSVPGQGAGELFF

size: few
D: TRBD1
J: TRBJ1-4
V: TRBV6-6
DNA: TGTGCCAGCAGTTATCTTAGGACAGGCGACGGCGAAAAACTGTTTTTT
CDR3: CASSYLRTGDGEKLFF

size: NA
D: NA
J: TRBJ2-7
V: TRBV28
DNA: TGTGCCAGCAGTTTACTAATAAAGAACTACGAGCAGTACTTC
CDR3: CASSLLIKNYEQYF

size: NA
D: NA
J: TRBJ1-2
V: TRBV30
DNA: TGTGCCTGGGCCCCCCCTCCAGGAGGCTACACCTTC
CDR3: CAWAPPPGGYTF

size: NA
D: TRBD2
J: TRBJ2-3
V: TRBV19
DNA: TGTGCCAGTAGTATAGAGAGGGGAGTAGCGGGGTCAGATACGCAGTATTTT
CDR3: CASSIERGVAGSDTQYF

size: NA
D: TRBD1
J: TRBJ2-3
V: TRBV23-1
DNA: TGCGCCACGGAAACGTTAACAGGGGAAACTTCCACAGATACGCAGTATTTT
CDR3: CATETLTGETSTDTQYF

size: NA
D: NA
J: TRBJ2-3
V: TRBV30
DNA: TGTGCCTGGAGTGCCCCGGACAGTTTCACAGATACGCAGTATTTT
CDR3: CAWSAPDSFTDTQYF

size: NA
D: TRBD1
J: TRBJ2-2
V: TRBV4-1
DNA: TGCGCCAGCAGCCAACCAGACAGGGACACCGGGGAGCTGTTTTTT
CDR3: CASSQPDRDTGELFF

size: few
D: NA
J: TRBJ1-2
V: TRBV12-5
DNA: TGTGCTAGTGTCGGGACGGGAGGCGGATATGGCTACACCTTC
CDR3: CASVGTGGGYGYTF

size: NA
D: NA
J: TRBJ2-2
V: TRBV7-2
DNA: TGTGCCAGCAGCCGATCCAGGGGGAACACCGGGGAGCTGTTTTTT
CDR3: CASSRSRGNTGELFF

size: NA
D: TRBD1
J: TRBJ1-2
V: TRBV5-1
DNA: TGCGCCAGCAGTGGGGACAGGGGGTATGGCTATGGCTACACCTTC
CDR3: CASSGDRGYGYGYTF

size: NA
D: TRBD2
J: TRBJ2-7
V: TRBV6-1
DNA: TGTGCCAGCAGTGAATTCGGGAGGGAGAGCTTGGAGCAGTACTTC
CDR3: CASSEFGRESLEQYF

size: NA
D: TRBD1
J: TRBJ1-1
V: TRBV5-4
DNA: TGTGCCAGCAGACTAACAGGGGTGGACACTGAAGCTTTCTTT
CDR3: CASRLTGVDTEAFF

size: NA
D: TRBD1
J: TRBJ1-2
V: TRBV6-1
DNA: TGTGCCAGCACCGAAGGAGGACAGGGCGGTGGCTACACCTTC
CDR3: CASTEGGQGGGYTF

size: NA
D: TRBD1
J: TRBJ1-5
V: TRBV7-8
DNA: TGTGCCAGCAGCTTAGCCGGGCAGGGGGTAGGTCAGCCCCAGCATTTT
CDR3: CASSLAGQGVGQPQHF

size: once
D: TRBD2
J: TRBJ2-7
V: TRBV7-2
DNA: TGTGCCAGCACCCGTTATCCGGGACTAGCGGGGGGGAGGGAGCAGTACTTC
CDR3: CASTRYPGLAGGREQYF

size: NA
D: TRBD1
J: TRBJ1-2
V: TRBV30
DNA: TGTGCCTGGAAGGGCCCCCACGGGACAGGGTTCTCGGGGGGCTACACCTTC
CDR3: CAWKGPHGTGFSGGYTF

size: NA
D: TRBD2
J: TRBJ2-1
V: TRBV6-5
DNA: TGTGCCAGCAGTTACGGGACTAGCGGGGGCAATGAGCAGTTCTTC
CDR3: CASSYGTSGGNEQFF

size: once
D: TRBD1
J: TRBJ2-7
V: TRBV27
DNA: TGTGCCAGCAGTTTATCGCGGACAGGAAATTACGAGCAGTACTTC
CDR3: CASSLSRTGNYEQYF

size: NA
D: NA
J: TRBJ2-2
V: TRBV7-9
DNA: TGTGCCAGCGGCGGGACGGGAAACACCGGGGAGCTGTTTTTT
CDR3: CASGGTGNTGELFF

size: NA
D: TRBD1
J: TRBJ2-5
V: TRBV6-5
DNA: TGTGCCAGCAGTTACTCAACGACAGGGGGCCTCGGGACCCAGTACTTC
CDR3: CASSYSTTGGLGTQYF

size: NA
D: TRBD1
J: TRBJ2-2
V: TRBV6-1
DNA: TGTGCCAGCAGTCTTACCGGGACAGGGGTCGGGGAGCTGTTTTTT
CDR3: CASSLTGTGVGELFF

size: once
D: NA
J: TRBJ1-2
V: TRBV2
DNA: TGTGCCAGCAGTTCTCCCGGCGGCAGAGGGTATGGCTACACCTTC
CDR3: CASSSPGGRGYGYTF

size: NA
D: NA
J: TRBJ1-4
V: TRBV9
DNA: TGTGCCAGCAGCGTAGCCTTCAGTAATGAAAAACTGTTTTTT
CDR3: CASSVAFSNEKLFF

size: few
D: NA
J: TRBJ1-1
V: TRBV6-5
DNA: TGTGCCAGCAGTTACTCGATGGGAACAGGAGACACTGAAGCTTTCTTT
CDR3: CASSYSMGTGDTEAFF

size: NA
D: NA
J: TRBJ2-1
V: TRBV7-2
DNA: TGTGCCAGCAGCTTAACGGTCTCCAGGGTTGGAAATGAGCAGTTCTTC
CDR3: CASSLTVSRVGNEQFF

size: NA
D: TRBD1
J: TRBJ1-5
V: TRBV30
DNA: TGTGCCTGGAGGCTACAGGGGGCCGGCAATCAGCCCCAGCATTTT
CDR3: CAWRLQGAGNQPQHF

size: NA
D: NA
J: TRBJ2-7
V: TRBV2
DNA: TGTGCCAGCAAACAGGGCTCCTACGAGCAGTACTTC
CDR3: CASKQGSYEQYF

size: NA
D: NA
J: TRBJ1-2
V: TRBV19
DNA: TGTGCCAGTAACCCTGAGGACTGGACTAACTATGGCTACACCTTC
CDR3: CASNPEDWTNYGYTF

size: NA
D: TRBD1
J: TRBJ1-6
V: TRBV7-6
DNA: TGTGCCAGCAGCCCAAGGGACAGAATTAATTCACCCCTCCACTTT
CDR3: CASSPRDRINSPLHF

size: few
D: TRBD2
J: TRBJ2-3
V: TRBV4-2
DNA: TGTGCCAGCAGCCAAGTGTCTAGCGGGGGGCTAACCACAGATACGCAGTATTTT
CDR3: CASSQVSSGGLTTDTQYF

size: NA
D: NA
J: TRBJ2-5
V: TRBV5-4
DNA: TGTGCCAGCAGCTATATGCAGGGGGGCCAAGAGACCCAGTACTTC
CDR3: CASSYMQGGQETQYF

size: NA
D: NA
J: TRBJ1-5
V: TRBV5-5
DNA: TGTGCCAGCAGCGACGACTACAGGCCTAGCGGGCAGCCCCAGCATTTT
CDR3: CASSDDYRPSGQPQHF

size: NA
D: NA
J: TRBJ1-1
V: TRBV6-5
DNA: TGTGCCAGCAGGGAGAGGGTGTCCTACCCTGAAGCTTTCTTT
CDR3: CASRERVSYPEAFF

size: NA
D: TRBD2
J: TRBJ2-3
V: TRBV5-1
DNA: TGCGCCAGCAGTTACGAAGCGGGGGGATCCACAGATACGCAGTATTTT
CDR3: CASSYEAGGSTDTQYF

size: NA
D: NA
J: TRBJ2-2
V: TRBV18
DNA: TGTGCCAGCTCACCACCGGGGCAGACGAACACCGGGGAGCTGTTTTTT
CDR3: CASSPPGQTNTGELFF

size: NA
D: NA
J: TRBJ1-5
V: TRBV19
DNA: TGTGCCAGTACCCCGACAGCTAATCAGCCCCAGCATTTT
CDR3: CASTPTANQPQHF

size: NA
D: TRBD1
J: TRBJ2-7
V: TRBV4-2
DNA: TGTGCCAGCAGCCTCGACCCGACAGGGAAATCCTACGAGCAGTACTTC
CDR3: CASSLDPTGKSYEQYF

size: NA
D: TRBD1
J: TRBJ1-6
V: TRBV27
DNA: TGTGCCAGCAGTTCCGGACAGGGTTATGACCCATGGGGTTCACCCCTCCACTTT
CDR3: CASSSGQGYDPWGSPLHF

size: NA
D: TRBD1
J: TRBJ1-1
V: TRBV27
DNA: TGTGCCAGCAGAGCTACACAGGGGAAAAGGATGAACACTGAAGCTTTCTTT
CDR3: CASRATQGKRMNTEAFF

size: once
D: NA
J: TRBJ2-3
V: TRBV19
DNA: TGTGCCAGTGTGAAAGGGGGCACAGATACGCAGTATTTT
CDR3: CASVKGGTDTQYF

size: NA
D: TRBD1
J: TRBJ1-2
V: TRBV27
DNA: TGTGCCAGCAGTTTACAGGGGGCGCGAAACTATGGCTACACCTTC
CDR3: CASSLQGARNYGYTF

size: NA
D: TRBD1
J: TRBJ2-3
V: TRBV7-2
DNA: TGTGCCAGCAGCCGAACAGGGGCGAGCACAGATACGCAGTATTTT
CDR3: CASSRTGASTDTQYF

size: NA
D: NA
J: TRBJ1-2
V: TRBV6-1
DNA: TGTGCCAGCAGTGAAATGCCAGTTCCTAACTATGGCTACACCTTC
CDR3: CASSEMPVPNYGYTF